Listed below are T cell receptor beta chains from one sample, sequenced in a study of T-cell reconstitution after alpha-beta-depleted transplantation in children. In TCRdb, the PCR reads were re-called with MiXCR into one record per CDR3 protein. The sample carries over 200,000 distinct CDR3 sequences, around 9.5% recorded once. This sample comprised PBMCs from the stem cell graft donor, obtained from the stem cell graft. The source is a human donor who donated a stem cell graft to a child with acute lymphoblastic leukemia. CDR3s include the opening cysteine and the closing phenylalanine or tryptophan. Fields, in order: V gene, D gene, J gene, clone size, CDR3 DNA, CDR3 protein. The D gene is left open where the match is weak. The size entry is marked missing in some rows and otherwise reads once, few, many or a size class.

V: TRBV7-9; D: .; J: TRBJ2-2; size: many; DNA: TGTGCCAGCAGCCCGGTGACTAGTCCCGGGGAGCTGTTTTTT; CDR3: CASSPVTSPGELFF
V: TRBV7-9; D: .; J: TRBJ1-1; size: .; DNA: TGTGCCAGCAGCTTAGTTGGAGGACGGCCCACTGAAGCTTTCTTT; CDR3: CASSLVGGRPTEAFF
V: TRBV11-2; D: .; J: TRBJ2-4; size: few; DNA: TGTGCCAGCAGCTTAGTACAGGGCATTCAGTACTTC; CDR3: CASSLVQGIQYF
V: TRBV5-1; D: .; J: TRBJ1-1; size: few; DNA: TGCGCCAGCAGCTTGACAGGGTTTGAAGCTTTCTTT; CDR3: CASSLTGFEAFF
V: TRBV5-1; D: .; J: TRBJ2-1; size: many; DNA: TGCGCCAGCAGCCTGAGCGGGTCCTCCAATGAGCAGTTCTTC; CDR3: CASSLSGSSNEQFF
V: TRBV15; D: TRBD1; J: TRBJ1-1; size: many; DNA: TGTGCCACCAGCAGAAATAGACAGGGCCGGGCTTTCTTT; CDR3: CATSRNRQGRAFF
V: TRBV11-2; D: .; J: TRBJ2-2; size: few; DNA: TGTGCCAGCAGCCAACTTCAGGGGAGGACCGGGGAGCTGTTTTTT; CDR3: CASSQLQGRTGELFF
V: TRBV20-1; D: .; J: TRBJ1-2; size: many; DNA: TGCAGTGCTAGTAGGGCGGCGAAAGTCTATGGCTACACCTTC; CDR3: CSASRAAKVYGYTF
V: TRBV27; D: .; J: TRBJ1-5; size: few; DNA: TGTGCCAGCAGTTCTCCTCCTCGGCCCCAGCATTTT; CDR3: CASSSPPRPQHF
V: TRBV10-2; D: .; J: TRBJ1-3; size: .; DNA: TGCGCCAGCAGTTTGGAGGCGTTGGTAACTGGAAACACCATATATTTT; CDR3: CASSLEALVTGNTIYF
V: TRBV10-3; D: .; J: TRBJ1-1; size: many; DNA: TGTGCCACCTCGTTCAGGGAGGGGGACACTGAAGCTTTCTTT; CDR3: CATSFREGDTEAFF
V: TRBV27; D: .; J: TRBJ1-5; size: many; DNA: TGTGCCACCTCACGAGGGCAGAGCAATCAGCCCCAGCATTTT; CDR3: CATSRGQSNQPQHF
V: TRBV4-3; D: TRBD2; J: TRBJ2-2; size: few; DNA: TGCGCCAGCAGCCAAGGGATAGCGGGGGCAACCGCGAACACCGGGGAGCTGTTTTTT; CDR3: CASSQGIAGATANTGELFF
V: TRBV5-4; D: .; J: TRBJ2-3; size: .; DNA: TGTGCCAGCAGCTGGGAGAGCGGTGCTAGCACAGATACGCAGTATTTT; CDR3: CASSWESGASTDTQYF
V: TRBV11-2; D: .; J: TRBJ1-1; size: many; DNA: TGTGCCAGCAGCTTACAGGGGTCCGGGCGCACTGAAGCTTTCTTT; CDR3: CASSLQGSGRTEAFF
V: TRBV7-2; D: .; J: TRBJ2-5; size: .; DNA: TGTGCCAGCAGCCAGGACCGTCAGGGGACCCAGTACTTC; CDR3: CASSQDRQGTQYF
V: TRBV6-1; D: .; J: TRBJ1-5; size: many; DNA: TGTGCCAGCGGCATGTATAGCAATCAGCCCCAGCATTTT; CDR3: CASGMYSNQPQHF
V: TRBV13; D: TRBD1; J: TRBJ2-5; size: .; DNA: TGTGCCAGCAGCGCCCGACAGGGTAGTCGGGAGACCCAGTACTTC; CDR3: CASSARQGSRETQYF
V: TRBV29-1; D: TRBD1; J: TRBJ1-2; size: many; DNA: TGCAGCGGTAAAGCCGGGACAGGGGTTAATGGCTACACCTTC; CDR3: CSGKAGTGVNGYTF
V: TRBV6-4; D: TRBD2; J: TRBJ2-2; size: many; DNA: TGTGCCAGCAGGAGACTAGCCCCGGGCGGGGAGCTGTTTTTT; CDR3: CASRRLAPGGELFF
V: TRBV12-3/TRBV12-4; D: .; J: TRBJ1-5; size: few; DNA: TGTGCCAGCAGTTTAGCGGGGCGGGGGGGAACTCAGCCCCAGCATTTT; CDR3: CASSLAGRGGTQPQHF
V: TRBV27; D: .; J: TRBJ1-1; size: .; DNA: TGTGCCAGCAGTACCCCCACGCAGAATGAAGCTTTCTTT; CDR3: CASSTPTQNEAFF
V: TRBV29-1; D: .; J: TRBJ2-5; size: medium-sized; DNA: TGCAGCGTTGAAGTTCAGGGTAGGGAGACCCAGTACTTC; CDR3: CSVEVQGRETQYF
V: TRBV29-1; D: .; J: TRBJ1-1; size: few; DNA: TGCAGCGTTGAGTTGAGGGTAGGGGACACTGAAGCTTTCTTT; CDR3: CSVELRVGDTEAFF
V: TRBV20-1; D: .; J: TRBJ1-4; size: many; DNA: TGCAGTGCAGGGGTGGGTGAAAAACTGTTTTTT; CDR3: CSAGVGEKLFF
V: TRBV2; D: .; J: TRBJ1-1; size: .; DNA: TGTGCCAGCAGTGACGAGACAGCGGCTGAAGCTTTCTTT; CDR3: CASSDETAAEAFF
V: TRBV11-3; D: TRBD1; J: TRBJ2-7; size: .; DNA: TGTGCCAGCAGCTCGGAGACAGGGAACTACGAGCAGTACTTC; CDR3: CASSSETGNYEQYF
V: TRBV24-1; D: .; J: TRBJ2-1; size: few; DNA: TGTGCCACCAGTGTGGCCAGGGGAAGCTACAATGAGCAGTTCTTC; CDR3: CATSVARGSYNEQFF
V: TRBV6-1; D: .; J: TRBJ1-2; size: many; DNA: TGTGCCAGCAGTGACCCGGCCCCGGGGGGCTACACCTTC; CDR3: CASSDPAPGGYTF
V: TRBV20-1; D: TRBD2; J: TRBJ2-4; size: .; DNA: TGCAGTGGCAGACGGCTAGCGGGGCCCAATCGGGCCAAAAACATTCAGTACTTC; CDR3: CSGRRLAGPNRAKNIQYF
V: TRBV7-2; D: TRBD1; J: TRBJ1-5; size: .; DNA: TGTGCCAGCAGCACGGGGACAGGTGGGACTCCCCAGCATTTT; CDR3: CASSTGTGGTPQHF
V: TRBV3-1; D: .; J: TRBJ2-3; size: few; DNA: TGTGCCAGCAGCAAGGGGGGGGGTACAGATACGCAGTATTTT; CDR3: CASSKGGGTDTQYF
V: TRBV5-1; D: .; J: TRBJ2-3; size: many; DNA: TGCGCCAGCAGCTTACTATGCACAGATACGCAGTATTTT; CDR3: CASSLLCTDTQYF
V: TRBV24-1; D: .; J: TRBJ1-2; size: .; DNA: TGTGCCACCAGTGATGGAGCTCCGGGACACTCAAACTATGGCTACACCTTC; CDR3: CATSDGAPGHSNYGYTF
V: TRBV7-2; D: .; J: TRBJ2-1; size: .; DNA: TGTGCCAGCAGCTTAGGGGGAGCCCAGGGGTACAATGAGCAGTTCTTC; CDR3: CASSLGGAQGYNEQFF
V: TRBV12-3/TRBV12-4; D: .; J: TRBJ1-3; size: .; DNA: TGTGCCAGCAGTTTGGCCAGGGCTGGAAACACCATATATTTT; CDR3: CASSLARAGNTIYF
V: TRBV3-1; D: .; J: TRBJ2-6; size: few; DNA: TGTGCCAGCAGCCAAGTCCCTCCAGACCTACGGGGCGCGGATCCTGGGGCCAACGTCCTGACTTTC; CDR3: CASSQVPPDLRGADPGANVLTF
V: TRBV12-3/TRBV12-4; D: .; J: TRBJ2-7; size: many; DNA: TGTGCCAGCAGTTTATTTATGGGCGTCCACGAGCAGTACTTC; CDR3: CASSLFMGVHEQYF
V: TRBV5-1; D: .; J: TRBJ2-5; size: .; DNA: TGCGCCAGCAGCTTGGCCCTAGAAAAAGAGACCCAGTACTTC; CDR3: CASSLALEKETQYF
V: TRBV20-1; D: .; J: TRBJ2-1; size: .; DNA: TGCAGTGGAACAGGTGGGGGTGAGCAGTTCTTC; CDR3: CSGTGGGEQFF
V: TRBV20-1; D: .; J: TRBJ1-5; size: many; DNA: TGCAGTGCTAGAGAGGCCCGGGGGAATCAGCCCCAGCATTTT; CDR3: CSAREARGNQPQHF
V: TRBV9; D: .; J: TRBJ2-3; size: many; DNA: TGTGCCAGCAACCCACCTAGCACAGATACGCAGTATTTT; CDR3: CASNPPSTDTQYF
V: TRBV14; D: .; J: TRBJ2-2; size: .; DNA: TGTGCCAGCAGCCAAGTCCACGGGGAGCTGTTTTTT; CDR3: CASSQVHGELFF
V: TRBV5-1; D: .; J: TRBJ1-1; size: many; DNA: TGCGCCAGCAGCTTGGTGCCAGGGGTTAACACTGAAGCTTTCTTT; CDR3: CASSLVPGVNTEAFF
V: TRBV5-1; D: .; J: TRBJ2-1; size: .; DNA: TGCGCCAGCACCGCCGGAGAAGCGGAATCCCGACAGTTCTTC; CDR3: CASTAGEAESRQFF
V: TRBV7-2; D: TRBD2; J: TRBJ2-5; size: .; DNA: TGTGCCAGCAGCTTAGCGAGGCGGGGGGGAGGACAAGAGACCCAGTACTTC; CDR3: CASSLARRGGGQETQYF
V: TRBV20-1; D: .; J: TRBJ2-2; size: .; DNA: TGCAGTGCTACGCCCCAGGGGCACACCGGGGAGCTGTTTTTT; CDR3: CSATPQGHTGELFF
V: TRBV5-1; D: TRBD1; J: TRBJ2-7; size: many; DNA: TGCGCCAGCAGCAACGACAGGGCATCCTACGAGCAGTACTTC; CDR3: CASSNDRASYEQYF